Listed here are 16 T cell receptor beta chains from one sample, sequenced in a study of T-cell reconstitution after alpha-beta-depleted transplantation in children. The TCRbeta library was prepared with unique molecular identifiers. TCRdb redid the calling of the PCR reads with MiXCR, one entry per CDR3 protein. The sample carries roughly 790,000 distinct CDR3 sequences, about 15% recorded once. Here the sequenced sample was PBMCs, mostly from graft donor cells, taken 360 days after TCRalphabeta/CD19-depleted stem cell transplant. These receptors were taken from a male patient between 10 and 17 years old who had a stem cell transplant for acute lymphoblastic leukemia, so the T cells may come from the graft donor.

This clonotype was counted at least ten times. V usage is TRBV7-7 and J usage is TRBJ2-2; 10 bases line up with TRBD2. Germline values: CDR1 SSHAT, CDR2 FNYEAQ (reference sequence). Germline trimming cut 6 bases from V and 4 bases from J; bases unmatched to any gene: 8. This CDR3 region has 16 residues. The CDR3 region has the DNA TGTGCCAGCAGTAATAGCGGGAGGTCCCCCACCGGGGAGCTGTTTTTT. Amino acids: CASSNSGRSPTGELFF.

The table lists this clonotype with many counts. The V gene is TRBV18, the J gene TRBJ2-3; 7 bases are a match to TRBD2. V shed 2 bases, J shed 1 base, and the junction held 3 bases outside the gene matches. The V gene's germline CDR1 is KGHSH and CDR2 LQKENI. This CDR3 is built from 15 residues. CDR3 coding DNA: TGTGCCAGCTCACCATTTGCGGGAGGCACAGATACGCAGTATTTT. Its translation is CASSPFAGGTDTQYF.

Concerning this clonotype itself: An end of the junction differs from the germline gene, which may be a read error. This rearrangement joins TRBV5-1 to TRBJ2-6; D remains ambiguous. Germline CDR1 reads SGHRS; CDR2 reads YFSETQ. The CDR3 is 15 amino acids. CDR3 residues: CASSLPGSGANVLTF. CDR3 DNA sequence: TGTGCCAGCAGCTTACCGGGCTCTGGGGCCAACGTCCTGACTTTC.

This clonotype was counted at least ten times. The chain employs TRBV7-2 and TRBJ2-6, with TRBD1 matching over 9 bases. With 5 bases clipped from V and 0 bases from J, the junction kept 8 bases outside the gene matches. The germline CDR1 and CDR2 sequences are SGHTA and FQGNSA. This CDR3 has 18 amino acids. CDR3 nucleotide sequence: TGTGCCAGCAGCCGAAACCGGGACAGGGACTCTGGGGCCAACGTCCTGACTTTC. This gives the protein CASSRNRDRDSGANVLTF.

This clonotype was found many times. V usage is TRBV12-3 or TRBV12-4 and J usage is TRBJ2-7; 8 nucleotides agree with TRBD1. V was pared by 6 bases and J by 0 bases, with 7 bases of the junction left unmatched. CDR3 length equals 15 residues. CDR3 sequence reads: CASRLTGAPSYEQYF. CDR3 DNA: TGTGCCAGCAGGCTGACAGGGGCCCCCTCCTACGAGCAGTACTTC.

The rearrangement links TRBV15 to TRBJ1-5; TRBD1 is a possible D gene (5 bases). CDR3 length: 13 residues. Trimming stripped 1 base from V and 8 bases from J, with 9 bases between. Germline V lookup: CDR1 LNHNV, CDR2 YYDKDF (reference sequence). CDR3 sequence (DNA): TGTGCCACCAGCAGAGCCTTCAGGGAGCCCCAGCATTTT. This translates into CATSRAFREPQHF.

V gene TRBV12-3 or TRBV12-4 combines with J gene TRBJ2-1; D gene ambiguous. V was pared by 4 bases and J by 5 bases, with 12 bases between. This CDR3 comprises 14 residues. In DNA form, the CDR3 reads TGTGCCAGCAGTTCGACCCTCCCCGACAATGAGCAGTTCTTC. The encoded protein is CASSSTLPDNEQFF.

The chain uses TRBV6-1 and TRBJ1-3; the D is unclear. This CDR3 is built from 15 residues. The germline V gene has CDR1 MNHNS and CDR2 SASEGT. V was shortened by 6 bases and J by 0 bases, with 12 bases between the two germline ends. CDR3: CASRNGRHSGNTIYF. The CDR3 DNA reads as TGTGCCAGCAGGAACGGACGGCACTCTGGAAACACCATATATTTT.

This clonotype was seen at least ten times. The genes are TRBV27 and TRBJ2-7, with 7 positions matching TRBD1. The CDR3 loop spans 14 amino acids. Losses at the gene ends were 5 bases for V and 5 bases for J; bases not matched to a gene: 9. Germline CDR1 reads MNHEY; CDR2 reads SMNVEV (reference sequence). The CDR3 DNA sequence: TGTGCCAGCAGTCCCTACACAGGGGTCCACGAGCAGTACTTC. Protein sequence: CASSPYTGVHEQYF.

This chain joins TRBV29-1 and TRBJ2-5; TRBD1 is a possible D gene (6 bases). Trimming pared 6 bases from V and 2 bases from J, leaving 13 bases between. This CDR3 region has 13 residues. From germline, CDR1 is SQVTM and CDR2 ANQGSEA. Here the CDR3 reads CSVRQAVQETQYF. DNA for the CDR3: TGCAGCGTAAGACAGGCCGTTCAAGAGACCCAGTACTTC.

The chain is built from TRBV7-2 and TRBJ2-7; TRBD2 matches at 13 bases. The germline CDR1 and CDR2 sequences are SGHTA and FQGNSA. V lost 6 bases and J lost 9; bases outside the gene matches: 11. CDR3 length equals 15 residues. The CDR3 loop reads CASSFRLAGGWLQYF. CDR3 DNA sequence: TGTGCCAGCAGTTTTCGACTAGCGGGAGGTTGGTTGCAGTACTTC.

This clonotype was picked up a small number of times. The CDR3 reads CASSRGGGSNEKLFF. CDR3 nucleotide sequence: TGTGCCAGCAGCAGAGGCGGAGGGTCTAATGAAAAACTGTTTTTT. This chain joins TRBV7-2 and TRBJ1-4, with D unclear. V lost 5 bases and J 3 bases, leaving 13 bases between the germline ends. CDR1 is SGHTA and CDR2 is FQGNSA in the germline V gene. The CDR3 consists of 15 residues.

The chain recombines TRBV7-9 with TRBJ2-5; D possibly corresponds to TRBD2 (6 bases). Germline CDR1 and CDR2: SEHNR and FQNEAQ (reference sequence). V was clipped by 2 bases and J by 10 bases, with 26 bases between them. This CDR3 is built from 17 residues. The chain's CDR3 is CASSLNPLAEDGRVQYF. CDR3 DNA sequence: TGTGCCAGCAGCTTAAACCCCTTAGCGGAAGATGGGAGAGTCCAGTACTTC.

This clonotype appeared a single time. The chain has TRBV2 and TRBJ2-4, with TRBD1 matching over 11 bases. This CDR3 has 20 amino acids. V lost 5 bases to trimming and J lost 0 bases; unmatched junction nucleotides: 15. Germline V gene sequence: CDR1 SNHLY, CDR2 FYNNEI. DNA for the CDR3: TGTGCCAGCAGTCATTCTCGGACAGGGGGCTCCCCTATAGCCAAAAACATTCAGTACTTC. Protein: CASSHSRTGGSPIAKNIQYF.

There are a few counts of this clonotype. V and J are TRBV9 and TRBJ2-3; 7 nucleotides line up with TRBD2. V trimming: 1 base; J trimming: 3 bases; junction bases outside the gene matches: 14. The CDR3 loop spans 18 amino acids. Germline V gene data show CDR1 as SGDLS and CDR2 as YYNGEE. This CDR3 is CASSVTSGISFQTDTQYF. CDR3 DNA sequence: TGTGCCAGCAGCGTAACAAGCGGGATTAGCTTCCAGACAGATACGCAGTATTTT.

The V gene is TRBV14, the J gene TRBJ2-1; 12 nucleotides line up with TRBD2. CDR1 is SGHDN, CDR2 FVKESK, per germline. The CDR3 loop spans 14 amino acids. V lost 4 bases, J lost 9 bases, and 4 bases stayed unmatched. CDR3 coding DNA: TGTGCCAGCAGCCCGACTAGCGGGAGTAGTGAGCAGTTCTTC. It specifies CASSPTSGSSEQFF.